This T cell receptor beta chain was profiled in a study of human T cells and chemical hapten exposure (dated by TCRdb to the early 2020s). With respect to the entire study: For sensitization, 2% DPC in acetone was applied to a roughly 2 cm by roughly 2 cm area of upper inner arm skin. The libraries were sequenced as a pool, and the TCR yield per sample differed mostly because of small variations in library volumes within the pool. Blood samples were taken from patients before sensitization (week 0) and then at 2, 6 and about 24 weeks after DPC sensitization. Blood for TCR sequencing was provided by twenty-nine alopecia patients at one to four time points (pre-sensitization, 2, 6 and 24 weeks). Most of the patients in the cohort were female, and the cohort covered alopecia areata with under or over 50% scalp involvement, alopecia totalis and alopecia universalis. The study tracked peripheral blood TCR repertoire changes in vivo during primary and secondary sensitization to the hapten diphenylcyclopropenone (DPC) in alopecia patients. Throughout the study period of 20 to 30 weeks, patients also received therapeutic DPC doses to the scalp every week. Patch testing on the upper back used Finn chambers containing 0.01% DPC, with scoring done after 6 days according to International Contact Dermatitis Research Group standards. Broad study findings and their caveats: Compared with pre-sensitization or healthy control sets, expanded TCRs formed significantly more large CDR3 similarity clusters, which is consistent with antigen-driven responses. DPC sensitization did not change how many TCRs were above 1 in 1000 frequency, and no evidence was found of alterations in global repertoire structure. Repeated subsampling changed both the strength of the expansion versus patch-test correlation and the threshold at which the correlation became significant. All patients had alopecia, a presumed autoimmune disease, so their immune response might differ from that of healthy individuals. Patch test score was positively correlated with the number of PT1 expanded TCRs, with significance at thresholds 8, 16 and 32 but not at 4.

The library was prepared using RACE. Sequencing instrument: NextSeq 500. During library preparation, unique molecular identifiers were attached to individual cDNA molecules so that TCRs could be counted quantitatively and reproducibly. Each blood RNA sample was used to sequence both TCR alpha and TCR beta chains. On the authors' methods: Samples had a median of roughly 100,000 TCRs, with a range from 23,224 to 690,600. The Decombinator software suite was used to annotate the V, J and CDR3 of the TCR reads. Every sample was subsampled to the same number of TCRs (28,000) for the PS versus PT1 abundance plots. Expanded TCRs were defined as absent before sensitization and observed at least eight times at the 2-week time point. The public reads were reanalyzed by TCRdb: fastp trimming at Q25, MiXCR alignment, in-frame beta chains only. Rows are unified per CDR3 protein, each entry keeping the most common DNA and genes. The V and J calls, along with clone size, are taken from TCRdb and not from the paper's own processing. This sample holds about 300,000 distinct CDR3 sequences; approximately 5% were observed only once. The ten most abundant clones make up around 8% of the sample.

The time point label for this specimen denotes: pre-sensitization, week 0. The label giving this sample's treatment or condition can be read as: therapeutic diphenylcyclopropenone sensitization with weekly scalp DPC. Blood at each patch-test visit was drawn before the patch test was applied. Patients were considered eligible if aged 18 to 70, diagnosed with alopecia and deemed suitable for DPC therapy, and patients were excluded if pregnant. Total RNA was extracted from unfractionated whole blood collected in Tempus Blood RNA tubes. This clonotype was seen at least ten times. No cognate antigen has been identified for it. No base quality values were provided; no much bigger clone lies one nucleotide off. The germline V gene (reference sequence) sets CDR1 to LNHNV and CDR2 to YYDKDF. Counted from cysteine to phenylalanine, this CDR3 has 19 amino acids. This entry keeps only the CDR3 DNA: 57 bases, framed from base 1. A distance of 19 bases separates the germline ends of V and J, which lose 0 bases and 0 bases respectively.

The source material was whole blood, sampled in connection with sensitization to the hapten diphenylcyclopropenone (DPC). Rearrangement joined TRBV15 to TRBJ2-3; TRBD1 is a possible D gene, resting on 7 matching bases. The receptor was isolated from a woman aged 18-29 years with alopecia areata. Some clones in this sample may be carry-over from other donors' samples. Read as DNA, the sequence is TGTGCCACCAGCAGAGATGCCGGGGGACAGCTATCTAGCACAGATACGCAGTATTTT. Its coded protein is CATSRDAGGQLSSTDTQYF.